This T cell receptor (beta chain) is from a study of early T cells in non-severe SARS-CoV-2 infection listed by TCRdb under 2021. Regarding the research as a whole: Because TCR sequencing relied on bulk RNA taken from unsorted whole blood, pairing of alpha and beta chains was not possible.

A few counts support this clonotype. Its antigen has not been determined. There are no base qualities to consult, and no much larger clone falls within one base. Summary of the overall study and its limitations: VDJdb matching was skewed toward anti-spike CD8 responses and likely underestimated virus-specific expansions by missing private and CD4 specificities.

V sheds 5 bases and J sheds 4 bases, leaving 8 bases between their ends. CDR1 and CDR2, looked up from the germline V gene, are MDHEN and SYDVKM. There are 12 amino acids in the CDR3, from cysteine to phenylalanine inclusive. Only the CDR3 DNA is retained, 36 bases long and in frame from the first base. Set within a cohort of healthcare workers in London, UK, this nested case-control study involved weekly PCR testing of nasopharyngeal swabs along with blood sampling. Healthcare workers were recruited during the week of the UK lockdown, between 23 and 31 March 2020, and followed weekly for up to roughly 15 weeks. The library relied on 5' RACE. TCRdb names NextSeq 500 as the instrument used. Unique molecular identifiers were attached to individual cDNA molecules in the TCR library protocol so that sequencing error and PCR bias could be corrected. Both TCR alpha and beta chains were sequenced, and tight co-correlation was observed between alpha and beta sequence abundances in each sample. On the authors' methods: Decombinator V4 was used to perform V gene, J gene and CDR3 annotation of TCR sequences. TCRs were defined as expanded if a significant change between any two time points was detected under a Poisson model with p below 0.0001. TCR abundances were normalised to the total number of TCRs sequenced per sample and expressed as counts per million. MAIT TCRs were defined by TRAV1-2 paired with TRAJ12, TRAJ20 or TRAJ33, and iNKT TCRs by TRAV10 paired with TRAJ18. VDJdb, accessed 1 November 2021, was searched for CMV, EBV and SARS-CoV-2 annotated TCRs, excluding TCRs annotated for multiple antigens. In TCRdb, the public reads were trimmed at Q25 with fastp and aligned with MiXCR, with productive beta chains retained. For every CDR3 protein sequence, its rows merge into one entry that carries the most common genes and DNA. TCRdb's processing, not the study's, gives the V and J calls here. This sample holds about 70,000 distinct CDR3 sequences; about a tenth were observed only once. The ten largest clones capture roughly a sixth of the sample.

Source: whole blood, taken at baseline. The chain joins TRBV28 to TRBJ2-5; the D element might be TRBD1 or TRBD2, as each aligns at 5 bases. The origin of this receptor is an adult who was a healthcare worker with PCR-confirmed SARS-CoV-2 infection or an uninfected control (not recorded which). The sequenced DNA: TGTGCCAGCAGTATGAGGGGAGAGACCCAGTACTTC. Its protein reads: CASSMRGETQYF.